The present entry profiles one T cell receptor beta chain with its context. The assay was immunoSEQ multiplex PCR, and TCRdb's table has in-frame clones only and misses some. Of over 55,000 clones listed, around 86% are singletons. These data originate in a study of technical replicates of blood from several donors. This CDR3 contains 12 residues. V was pared by 0 bases and J by 4 bases, with 4 bases between. Germline V gene sequence: CDR1 SEHNR, CDR2 FQNEAQ (reference sequence). Sequenced material: PBMCs. J is TRBJ2-7 and V is TRBV7-9; D uncertain. The TCR was taken from a human donor in good health. Some clones in this sample may be carry-over from other donors' samples. The CDR3 region has the DNA TGTGCCAGCAGCTTAGCTTATTACGAGCAGTACTTC. Its protein is CASSLAYYEQYF.